These T cell receptor beta chains were read from a single sample in a study of blood T cell repertoires in COVID-19. Libraries were prepared by immunoSEQ multiplex PCR; TCRdb keeps only in-frame clonotypes and omits some of them. Counted here are over 250,000 clones, about 89% occurring once; the ten biggest clones make up over 2%. The specimen was peripheral blood. The source of these receptors is a woman aged 45-65 years with acute or convalescent COVID-19. CDR3s include the opening cysteine and the closing phenylalanine or tryptophan. The order of the fields is J gene, clone size, V gene, D gene, CDR3 protein, CDR3 DNA. A D gene is named only where the DNA matches it firmly. Clone sizes are given selectively: once, few, many, or a class where the clone is expanded.

J gene: TRBJ2-3; clone size: few; V gene: TRBV19; D gene: TRBD2; CDR3 protein: CASSRAGGPAMADTQYF; CDR3 DNA: TGTGCCAGTAGTAGAGCGGGAGGGCCAGCTATGGCAGATACGCAGTATTTT
J gene: TRBJ1-1; clone size: -; V gene: TRBV2; D gene: -; CDR3 protein: CASGALPNTEAFF; CDR3 DNA: TGTGCCTCAGGGGCGCTACCGAACACTGAAGCTTTCTTT
J gene: TRBJ2-2; clone size: -; V gene: TRBV7-2; D gene: TRBD2; CDR3 protein: CASSLSGASGYGELFF; CDR3 DNA: TGTGCCAGCAGCTTATCCGGGGCTAGCGGGTACGGGGAGCTGTTTTTT
J gene: TRBJ2-3; clone size: -; V gene: TRBV6-6; D gene: -; CDR3 protein: CANGPHRETDTQYF; CDR3 DNA: TGTGCCAACGGCCCCCACAGGGAAACAGATACGCAGTATTTT
J gene: TRBJ1-3; clone size: -; V gene: TRBV7-9; D gene: -; CDR3 protein: CASSLGALGNTIYF; CDR3 DNA: TGTGCCAGCAGCTTAGGGGCCCTGGGAAACACCATATATTTT
J gene: TRBJ2-7; clone size: -; V gene: TRBV7-2; D gene: TRBD2; CDR3 protein: CASSLRGTSGNDKHYEQYF; CDR3 DNA: TGTGCCAGCAGCTTAAGGGGGACTAGCGGGAACGACAAACATTACGAGCAGTACTTC
J gene: TRBJ2-3; clone size: -; V gene: TRBV12-3/TRBV12-4; D gene: TRBD1; CDR3 protein: CASGQGAADTQYF; CDR3 DNA: TGTGCCAGCGGGCAGGGGGCCGCAGATACGCAGTATTTT
J gene: TRBJ2-7; clone size: -; V gene: TRBV15; D gene: TRBD2; CDR3 protein: CATSRGRTSGIYEQYF; CDR3 DNA: TGTGCCACCAGCAGAGGCAGGACTAGCGGGATATACGAGCAGTACTTC
J gene: TRBJ1-5; clone size: few; V gene: TRBV4-1; D gene: -; CDR3 protein: CASSQGQVFSLNQPQHF; CDR3 DNA: TGCGCCAGCAGCCAAGGGCAGGTCTTCTCCCTAAATCAGCCCCAGCATTTT
J gene: TRBJ1-6; clone size: -; V gene: TRBV30; D gene: -; CDR3 protein: CAWRGGGGANYNSPLHF; CDR3 DNA: TGTGCCTGGAGAGGTGGTGGAGGGGCCAACTATAATTCACCCCTCCACTTT
J gene: TRBJ2-1; clone size: -; V gene: TRBV7-9; D gene: -; CDR3 protein: CASSSDGRGEQFF; CDR3 DNA: TGTGCCAGCAGCTCAGATGGTAGGGGTGAGCAGTTCTTC
J gene: TRBJ1-5; clone size: -; V gene: TRBV7-8; D gene: -; CDR3 protein: CASSFGGGSQPQHF; CDR3 DNA: TGTGCCAGCAGCTTTGGGGGGGGATCCCAGCCCCAGCATTTT
J gene: TRBJ1-3; clone size: -; V gene: TRBV10-1; D gene: -; CDR3 protein: CASIRVLPSGNTIYF; CDR3 DNA: TGCGCCAGCATCCGGGTCCTACCCTCTGGAAACACCATATATTTT
J gene: TRBJ2-5; clone size: -; V gene: TRBV28; D gene: -; CDR3 protein: CASSLLWQQETQYF; CDR3 DNA: TGTGCCAGCAGTTTATTATGGCAGCAAGAGACCCAGTACTTC
J gene: TRBJ1-1; clone size: -; V gene: TRBV29-1; D gene: -; CDR3 protein: CSARDGGNTEAFF; CDR3 DNA: TGCAGCGCAAGAGACGGGGGAAACACTGAAGCTTTCTTT
J gene: TRBJ1-4; clone size: once; V gene: TRBV5-1; D gene: -; CDR3 protein: CASTFFPGSGFISEKLFF; CDR3 DNA: TGCGCCAGCACCTTCTTCCCAGGGTCCGGATTTATAAGTGAAAAACTGTTTTTT
J gene: TRBJ2-7; clone size: -; V gene: TRBV7-2; D gene: TRBD1; CDR3 protein: CASSLAADRVYEQYF; CDR3 DNA: TGTGCCAGCAGCTTAGCTGCGGACAGGGTCTACGAGCAGTACTTC
J gene: TRBJ1-2; clone size: -; V gene: TRBV28; D gene: TRBD1; CDR3 protein: CASSPYSDRDGYTF; CDR3 DNA: TGTGCCAGCAGCCCCTACTCGGACAGGGACGGCTACACCTTC
J gene: TRBJ1-3; clone size: -; V gene: TRBV5-1; D gene: TRBD1; CDR3 protein: CASSFDRGAGNTIYF; CDR3 DNA: TGCGCCAGCAGCTTCGACAGGGGGGCTGGAAACACCATATATTTT
J gene: TRBJ1-1; clone size: -; V gene: TRBV9; D gene: TRBD1; CDR3 protein: CASSLQGVRGLDTEAFF; CDR3 DNA: TGTGCCAGCAGCCTGCAGGGGGTGAGGGGGCTAGACACTGAAGCTTTCTTT
J gene: TRBJ2-2; clone size: -; V gene: TRBV10-3; D gene: TRBD1; CDR3 protein: CAISGGEGAGGELFF; CDR3 DNA: TGTGCCATCAGTGGGGGTGAGGGGGCTGGCGGGGAGCTGTTTTTT
J gene: TRBJ1-5; clone size: -; V gene: TRBV15; D gene: -; CDR3 protein: CATSRSSGFNQPQHF; CDR3 DNA: TGTGCCACCAGCAGAAGCTCAGGGTTCAATCAGCCCCAGCATTTT
J gene: TRBJ2-1; clone size: -; V gene: TRBV28; D gene: TRBD2; CDR3 protein: CASTELAGVEQFF; CDR3 DNA: TGTGCCAGCACGGAACTAGCGGGAGTTGAGCAGTTCTTC
J gene: TRBJ1-3; clone size: -; V gene: TRBV9; D gene: -; CDR3 protein: CASSVGPYSGNTIYF; CDR3 DNA: TGTGCCAGCAGCGTAGGGCCTTACTCTGGAAACACCATATATTTT
J gene: TRBJ2-5; clone size: -; V gene: TRBV15; D gene: -; CDR3 protein: CATGSGVGTQYF; CDR3 DNA: TGTGCCACCGGGTCAGGGGTGGGGACCCAGTACTTC
J gene: TRBJ2-3; clone size: -; V gene: TRBV9; D gene: TRBD2; CDR3 protein: CASSVWTSAADTQYF; CDR3 DNA: TGTGCCAGCAGCGTATGGACTAGCGCGGCAGATACGCAGTATTTT
J gene: TRBJ2-1; clone size: -; V gene: TRBV4-1; D gene: TRBD2; CDR3 protein: CASSPGLAKDEQFF; CDR3 DNA: TGCGCCAGCAGCCCCGGACTAGCGAAAGATGAGCAGTTCTTC
J gene: TRBJ2-1; clone size: -; V gene: TRBV18; D gene: -; CDR3 protein: CASSPRHLDEQFF; CDR3 DNA: TGTGCCAGCTCACCACGTCATTTAGATGAGCAGTTCTTC
J gene: TRBJ2-1; clone size: -; V gene: TRBV5-5; D gene: -; CDR3 protein: CASSPYRGDNEQFF; CDR3 DNA: TGTGCCAGCAGCCCCTACCGTGGAGACAATGAGCAGTTCTTC
J gene: TRBJ1-1; clone size: few; V gene: TRBV19; D gene: -; CDR3 protein: CASLDRNTEAFF; CDR3 DNA: TGTGCCAGCCTAGACAGGAACACTGAAGCTTTCTTT
J gene: TRBJ2-7; clone size: -; V gene: TRBV6-5; D gene: -; CDR3 protein: CASSYGHEQYF; CDR3 DNA: TGTGCCAGCAGTTATGGCCACGAGCAGTACTTC
J gene: TRBJ1-2; clone size: -; V gene: TRBV5-4; D gene: TRBD1; CDR3 protein: CASSLGDSLFDYGYTF; CDR3 DNA: TGTGCCAGCAGCTTGGGGGACAGCCTTTTTGACTATGGCTACACCTTC
J gene: TRBJ2-1; clone size: -; V gene: TRBV2; D gene: -; CDR3 protein: CASTDSGTTYNEQFF; CDR3 DNA: TGTGCCAGCACTGACTCCGGGACAACCTACAATGAGCAGTTCTTC
J gene: TRBJ2-1; clone size: -; V gene: TRBV5-1; D gene: TRBD2; CDR3 protein: CASSLSGREGSLSYNEQFF; CDR3 DNA: TGCGCCAGCAGCTTGAGCGGGCGGGAGGGCTCACTCTCCTACAATGAGCAGTTCTTC
J gene: TRBJ1-5; clone size: -; V gene: TRBV4-1; D gene: TRBD1; CDR3 protein: CASRLGQGDQPQHF; CDR3 DNA: TGCGCCAGCAGGCTCGGACAGGGGGATCAGCCCCAGCATTTT
J gene: TRBJ2-1; clone size: -; V gene: TRBV10-1; D gene: TRBD2; CDR3 protein: CASSESIRFGTSGRGSSYNEQFF; CDR3 DNA: TGCGCCAGCAGTGAGTCTATTCGCTTTGGGACTAGCGGGAGGGGGAGCTCCTACAATGAGCAGTTCTTC
J gene: TRBJ2-1; clone size: -; V gene: TRBV3-1/TRBV3-2; D gene: -; CDR3 protein: CASSLVGGNNEQFF; CDR3 DNA: TGTGCCAGCAGCCTCGTCGGGGGAAACAATGAGCAGTTCTTC
J gene: TRBJ1-5; clone size: -; V gene: TRBV6-1; D gene: TRBD1; CDR3 protein: CASSEHGQGNQPQHF; CDR3 DNA: TGTGCCAGCAGTGAACACGGACAGGGGAATCAGCCCCAGCATTTT
J gene: TRBJ2-7; clone size: few; V gene: TRBV6-5; D gene: TRBD2; CDR3 protein: CASSLQLANSYEQYF; CDR3 DNA: TGTGCCAGCAGCCTACAACTAGCGAACTCCTACGAGCAGTACTTC
J gene: TRBJ1-1; clone size: once; V gene: TRBV7-3; D gene: -; CDR3 protein: CASSSSTGYTEAFF; CDR3 DNA: TGTGCCAGCAGCTCATCGACAGGATACACTGAAGCTTTCTTT
J gene: TRBJ2-7; clone size: -; V gene: TRBV20-1; D gene: -; CDR3 protein: CSATSYEQYF; CDR3 DNA: TGCAGTGCTACTTCCTACGAGCAGTACTTC
J gene: TRBJ2-5; clone size: -; V gene: TRBV9; D gene: TRBD1; CDR3 protein: CASSPSGTGLETQYF; CDR3 DNA: TGTGCCAGCAGCCCCTCCGGGACAGGGTTGGAGACCCAGTACTTC
J gene: TRBJ2-7; clone size: -; V gene: TRBV19; D gene: -; CDR3 protein: CASTAIHSTSYEQYF; CDR3 DNA: TGTGCCAGTACCGCGATTCACTCAACCTCCTACGAGCAGTACTTC
J gene: TRBJ2-3; clone size: once; V gene: TRBV3-1/TRBV3-2; D gene: TRBD1; CDR3 protein: CASMEQGITDTQYF; CDR3 DNA: TGTGCCAGCATGGAACAGGGGATCACAGATACGCAGTATTTT
J gene: TRBJ1-2; clone size: -; V gene: TRBV28; D gene: TRBD1; CDR3 protein: CASSFGQEYGYTF; CDR3 DNA: TGTGCCAGCAGTTTCGGACAGGAGTATGGCTACACCTTC
J gene: TRBJ2-3; clone size: few; V gene: TRBV19; D gene: TRBD1; CDR3 protein: CASRPRQGYFDTQYF; CDR3 DNA: TGTGCCAGTAGGCCGAGACAGGGCTACTTCGATACGCAGTATTTT
J gene: TRBJ2-5; clone size: once; V gene: TRBV19; D gene: TRBD1; CDR3 protein: CASSPRGRRETQYF; CDR3 DNA: TGTGCCAGTAGTCCCAGGGGGCGGCGGGAGACCCAGTACTTC
J gene: TRBJ2-1; clone size: once; V gene: TRBV5-1; D gene: TRBD2; CDR3 protein: CASSWREGLRYEQFF; CDR3 DNA: TGCGCCAGCAGCTGGCGGGAGGGCCTTAGGTATGAGCAGTTCTTC
J gene: TRBJ1-4; clone size: -; V gene: TRBV27; D gene: TRBD1; CDR3 protein: CASSLSPGTGINDEKLFF; CDR3 DNA: TGTGCCAGCAGTTTATCCCCCGGGACAGGGATAAACGACGAAAAACTGTTTTTT
J gene: TRBJ2-1; clone size: -; V gene: TRBV29-1; D gene: TRBD2; CDR3 protein: CSVAGGSSYNEQFF; CDR3 DNA: TGCAGCGTTGCTGGCGGGAGCTCCTACAATGAGCAGTTCTTC
J gene: TRBJ1-4; clone size: -; V gene: TRBV27; D gene: TRBD1; CDR3 protein: CASSLSPPGTGGTNEKLFF; CDR3 DNA: TGTGCCAGCAGTTTATCACCGCCCGGGACAGGGGGAACTAATGAAAAACTGTTTTTT
J gene: TRBJ2-3; clone size: -; V gene: TRBV24-1; D gene: -; CDR3 protein: CATSDGLADTQYF; CDR3 DNA: TGTGCCACCAGTGATGGCCTAGCGGATACGCAGTATTTT